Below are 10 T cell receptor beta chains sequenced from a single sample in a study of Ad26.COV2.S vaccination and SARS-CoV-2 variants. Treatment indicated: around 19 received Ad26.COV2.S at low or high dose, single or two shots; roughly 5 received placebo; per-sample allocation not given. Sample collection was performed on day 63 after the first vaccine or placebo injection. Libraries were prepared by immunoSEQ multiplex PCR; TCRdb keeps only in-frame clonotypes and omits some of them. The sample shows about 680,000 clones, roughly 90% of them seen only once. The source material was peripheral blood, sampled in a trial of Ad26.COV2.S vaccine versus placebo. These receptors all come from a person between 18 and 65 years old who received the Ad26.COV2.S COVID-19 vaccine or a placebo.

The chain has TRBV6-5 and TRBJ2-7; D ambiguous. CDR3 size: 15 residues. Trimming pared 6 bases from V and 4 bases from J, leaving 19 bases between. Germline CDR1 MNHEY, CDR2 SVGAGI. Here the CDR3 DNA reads TGTGCCAGCAGGACCCCTACCTCGGTGCTATACGAGCAGTACTTC. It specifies CASRTPTSVLYEQYF.

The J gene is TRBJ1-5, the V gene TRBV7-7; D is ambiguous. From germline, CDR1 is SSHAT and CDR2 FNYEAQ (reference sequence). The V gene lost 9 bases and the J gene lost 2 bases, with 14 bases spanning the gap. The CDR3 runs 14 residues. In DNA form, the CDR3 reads TGTGCCAGATCATTGGTTAGGGGCAATCAGCCCCAGCATTTT. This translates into CARSLVRGNQPQHF. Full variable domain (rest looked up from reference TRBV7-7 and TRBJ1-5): GAGVSQSPRYKVTKRGQDVTLRCDPISSHATLYWYQQALGQGPEFLTYFNYEAQPDKSGLPSDRFSAERPEGSISTLTIQRTEQRDSAMYRCARSLVRGNQPQHFGDGTRLSIL.

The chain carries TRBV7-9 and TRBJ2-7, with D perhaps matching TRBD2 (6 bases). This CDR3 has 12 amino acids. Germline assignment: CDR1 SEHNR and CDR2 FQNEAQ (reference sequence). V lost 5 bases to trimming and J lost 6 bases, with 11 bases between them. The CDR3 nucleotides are TGTGCCAGCAGCCGCCTGGGGGGCGAGCAGTACTTC. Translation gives CASSRLGGEQYF.

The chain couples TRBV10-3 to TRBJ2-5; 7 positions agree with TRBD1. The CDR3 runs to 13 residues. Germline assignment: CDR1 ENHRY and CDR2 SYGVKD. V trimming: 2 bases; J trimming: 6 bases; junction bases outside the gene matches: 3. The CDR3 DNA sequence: TGTGCCATCAGTGAGGAGGGGGCGAAGACCCAGTACTTC. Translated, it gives CAISEEGAKTQYF.

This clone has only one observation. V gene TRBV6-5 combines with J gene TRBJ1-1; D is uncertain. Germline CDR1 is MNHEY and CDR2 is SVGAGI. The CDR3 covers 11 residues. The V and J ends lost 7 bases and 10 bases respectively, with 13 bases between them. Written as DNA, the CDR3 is TGTGCCAGCATGCGGGCGTCTCGAGCTTTCTTT. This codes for CASMRASRAFF.

The chain's CDR3 is CASSLGGISNQPQHF. The CDR3, as DNA: TGTGCCAGCAGCTTAGGGGGAATCAGCAATCAGCCCCAGCATTTT. The chain carries TRBV7-2 and TRBJ1-5; D is ambiguous. The CDR3 extends over 15 amino acids. Germline CDR1 is SGHTA and CDR2 is FQGNSA. Trimming stripped 1 base from V and 1 base from J, with 8 bases between. Full variable domain (rest looked up from reference TRBV7-2 and TRBJ1-5): GAGVSQSPSNKVTEKGKDVELRCDPISGHTALYWYRQSLGQGLEFLIYFQGNSAPDKSGLPSDRFSAERTGGSVSTLTIQRTQQEDSAVYLCASSLGGISNQPQHFGDGTRLSIL.

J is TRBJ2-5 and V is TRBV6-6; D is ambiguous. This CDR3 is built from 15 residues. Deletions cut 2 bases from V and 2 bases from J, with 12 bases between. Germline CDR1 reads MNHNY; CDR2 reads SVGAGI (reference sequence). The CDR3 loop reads CASSYHGFGQETQYF. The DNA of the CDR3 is TGTGCCAGCAGTTACCACGGGTTCGGACAAGAGACCCAGTACTTC.

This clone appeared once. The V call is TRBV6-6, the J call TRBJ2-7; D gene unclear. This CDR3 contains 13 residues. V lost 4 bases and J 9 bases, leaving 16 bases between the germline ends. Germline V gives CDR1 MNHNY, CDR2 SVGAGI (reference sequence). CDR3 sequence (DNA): TGTGCCAGCAGTTTTGGCCTTTTGAGTGGGCAGTACTTC. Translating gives CASSFGLLSGQYF.

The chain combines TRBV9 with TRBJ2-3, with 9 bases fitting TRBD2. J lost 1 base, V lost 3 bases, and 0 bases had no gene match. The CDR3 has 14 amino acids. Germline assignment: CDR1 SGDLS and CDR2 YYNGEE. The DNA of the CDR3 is TGTGCCAGCAGCGGACTAGCGGGCACAGATACGCAGTATTTT. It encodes CASSGLAGTDTQYF.

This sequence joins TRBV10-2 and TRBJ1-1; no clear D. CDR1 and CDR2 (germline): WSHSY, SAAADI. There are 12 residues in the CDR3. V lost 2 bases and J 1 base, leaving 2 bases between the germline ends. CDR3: CASSEQNTEAFF. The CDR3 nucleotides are TGCGCCAGCAGTGAGCAGAACACTGAAGCTTTCTTT.